Below, 2 T cell receptor beta chains from the same sample are listed, as sequenced in a study of blood T cells in healthy people across ages. A J-beta primer mix and a sample-barcoded 5' primer were used in a second PCR of about 6 to 12 cycles. TCRdb redid the calling of the 5' RACE reads with MiXCR, one entry per CDR3 protein. The data show about 730,000 distinct CDR3 sequences, approximately 39% seen once. The sequencing sample was made of blood. These receptors were taken from a woman between 55 and 75 years old in good health.

The chain has TRBV3-1 and TRBJ2-6, with a weak D call TRBD2 (5 bases). The V end was cut by 8 bases, the J end by 1 base, with 21 bases between. This CDR3 contains 18 residues. Germline V gives CDR1 LGHDT, CDR2 YNNKEL (reference sequence). The CDR3 loop is CASGLRTARVSGANVLTF. The CDR3 DNA follows: TGTGCCAGCGGTCTGAGGACTGCGAGAGTATCTGGGGCCAACGTCCTGACTTTC.

The chain combines TRBV6-1 with TRBJ2-3, with 9 bases matching TRBD2. Looked up from germline, CDR1 is MNHNS and CDR2 is SASEGT. V was clipped by 6 bases and J by 4 bases; unmatched bases: 14. The CDR3 contains 17 residues. CDR3 sequence (DNA): TGTGCCAGCAGCCTCCCCTTGGAGCGGGAGGAGCCAGATACGCAGTATTTT. Its translation: CASSLPLEREEPDTQYF.